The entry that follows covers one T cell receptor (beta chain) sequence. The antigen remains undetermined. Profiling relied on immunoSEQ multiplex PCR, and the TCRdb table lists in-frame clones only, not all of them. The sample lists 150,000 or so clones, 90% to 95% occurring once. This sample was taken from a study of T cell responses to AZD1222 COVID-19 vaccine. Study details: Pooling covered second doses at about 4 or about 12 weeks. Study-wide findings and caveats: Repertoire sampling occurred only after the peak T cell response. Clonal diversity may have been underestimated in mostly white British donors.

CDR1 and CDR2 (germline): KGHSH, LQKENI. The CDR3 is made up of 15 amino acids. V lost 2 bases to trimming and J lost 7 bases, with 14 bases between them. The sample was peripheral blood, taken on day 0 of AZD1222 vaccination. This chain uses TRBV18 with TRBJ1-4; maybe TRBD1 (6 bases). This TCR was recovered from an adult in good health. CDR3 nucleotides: TGTGCCAGCTCACCAGCAGGGGTACGTGGTGAAAAACTGTTTTTT. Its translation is CASSPAGVRGEKLFF.